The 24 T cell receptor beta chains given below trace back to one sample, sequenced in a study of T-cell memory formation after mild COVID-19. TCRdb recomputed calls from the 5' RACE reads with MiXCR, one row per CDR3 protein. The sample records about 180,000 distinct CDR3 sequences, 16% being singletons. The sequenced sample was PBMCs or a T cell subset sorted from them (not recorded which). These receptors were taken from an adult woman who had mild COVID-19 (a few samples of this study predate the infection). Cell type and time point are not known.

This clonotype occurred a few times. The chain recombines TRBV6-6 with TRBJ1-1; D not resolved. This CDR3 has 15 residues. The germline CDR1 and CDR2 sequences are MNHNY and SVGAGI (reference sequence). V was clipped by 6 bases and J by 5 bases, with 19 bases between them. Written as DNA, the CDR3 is TGTGCCAGCAGCTACCCGGCCATCTCGGGTACTGAAGCTTTCTTT. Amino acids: CASSYPAISGTEAFF.

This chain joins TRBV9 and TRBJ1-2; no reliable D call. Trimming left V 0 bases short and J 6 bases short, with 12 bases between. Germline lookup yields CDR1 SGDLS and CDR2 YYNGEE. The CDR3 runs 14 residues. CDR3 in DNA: TGTGCCAGCAGCGTAGGGAGCCAGAGGGATGGCTACACCTTC. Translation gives CASSVGSQRDGYTF.

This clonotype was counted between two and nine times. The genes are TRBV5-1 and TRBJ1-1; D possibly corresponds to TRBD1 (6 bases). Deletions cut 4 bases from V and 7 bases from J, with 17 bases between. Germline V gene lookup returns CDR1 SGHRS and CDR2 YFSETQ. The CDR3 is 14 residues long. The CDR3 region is CASSPRGQGDEAFF. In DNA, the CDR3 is TGCGCCAGCAGCCCGCGGGGGCAGGGCGATGAAGCTTTCTTT.

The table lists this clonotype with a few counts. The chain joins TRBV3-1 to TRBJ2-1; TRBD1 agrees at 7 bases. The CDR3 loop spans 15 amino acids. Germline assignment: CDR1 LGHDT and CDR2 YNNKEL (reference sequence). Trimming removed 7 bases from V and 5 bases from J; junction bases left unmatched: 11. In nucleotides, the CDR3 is TGTGCCAGCACCCCCAGGGGGAAATCTAACAATGAGCAGTTCTTC. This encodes CASTPRGKSNNEQFF.

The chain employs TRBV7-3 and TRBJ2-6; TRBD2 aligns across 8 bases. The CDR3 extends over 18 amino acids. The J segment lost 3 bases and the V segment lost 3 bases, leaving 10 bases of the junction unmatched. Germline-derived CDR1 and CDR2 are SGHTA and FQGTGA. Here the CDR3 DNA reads TGTGCCAGCAGCTTCCCCGGGACTAGGGTTGATGGGGCCAACGTCCTGACTTTC. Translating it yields CASSFPGTRVDGANVLTF. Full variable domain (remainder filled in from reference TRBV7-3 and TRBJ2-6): GAGVSQTPSNKVTEKGKYVELRCDPISGHTALYWYRQSLGQGPEFLIYFQGTGAADDSGLPNDRFFAVRPEGSVSTLKIQRTERGDSAVYLCASSFPGTRVDGANVLTFGAGSRLTVL.

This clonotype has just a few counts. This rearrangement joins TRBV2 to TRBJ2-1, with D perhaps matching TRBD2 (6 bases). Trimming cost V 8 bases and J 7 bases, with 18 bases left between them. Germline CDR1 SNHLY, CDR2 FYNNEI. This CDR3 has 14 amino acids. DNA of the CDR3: TGTGCCAGCGATCTGGCGGGATTGGTGAATGAGCAGTTCTTC. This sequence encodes CASDLAGLVNEQFF.

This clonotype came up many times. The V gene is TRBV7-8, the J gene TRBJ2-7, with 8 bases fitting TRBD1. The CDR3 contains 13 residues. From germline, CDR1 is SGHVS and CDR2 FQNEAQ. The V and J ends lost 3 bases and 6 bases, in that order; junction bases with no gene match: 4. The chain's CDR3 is CASSLPGGGEQYF. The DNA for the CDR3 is TGTGCCAGCAGCTTGCCAGGGGGCGGCGAGCAGTACTTC. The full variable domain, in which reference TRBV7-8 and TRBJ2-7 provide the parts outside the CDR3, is GAGVSQSPRYKVAKRGQDVALRCDPISGHVSLFWYQQALGQGPEFLTYFQNEAQLDKSGLPSDRFFAERPEGSVSTLKIQRTQQEDSAVYLCASSLPGGGEQYFGPGTRLTVT.

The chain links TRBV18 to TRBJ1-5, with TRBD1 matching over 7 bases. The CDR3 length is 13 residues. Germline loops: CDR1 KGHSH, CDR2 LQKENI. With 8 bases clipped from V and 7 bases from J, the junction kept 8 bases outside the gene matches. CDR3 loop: CASQTGREQPQHF. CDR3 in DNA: TGTGCCAGCCAGACAGGGCGGGAGCAGCCCCAGCATTTT.

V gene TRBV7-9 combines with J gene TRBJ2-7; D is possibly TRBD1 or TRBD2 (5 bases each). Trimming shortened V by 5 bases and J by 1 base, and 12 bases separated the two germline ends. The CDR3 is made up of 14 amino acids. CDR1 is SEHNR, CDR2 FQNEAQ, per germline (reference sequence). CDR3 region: CASSPGRTSYEQYF. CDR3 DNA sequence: TGTGCCAGCAGCCCGGGACGGACGTCCTACGAGCAGTACTTC.

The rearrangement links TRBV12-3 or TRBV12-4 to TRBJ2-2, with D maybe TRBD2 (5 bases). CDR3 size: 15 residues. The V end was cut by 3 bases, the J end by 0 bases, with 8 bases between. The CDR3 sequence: CASSFNGANTGELFF. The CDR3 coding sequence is TGTGCCAGCAGTTTTAACGGGGCGAACACCGGGGAGCTGTTTTTT.

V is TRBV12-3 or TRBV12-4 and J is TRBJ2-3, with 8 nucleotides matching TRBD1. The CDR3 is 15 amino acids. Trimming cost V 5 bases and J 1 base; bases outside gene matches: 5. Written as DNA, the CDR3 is TGTGCCAGCAGTCCGCCGACAGGGGGCACAGATACGCAGTATTTT. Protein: CASSPPTGGTDTQYF.

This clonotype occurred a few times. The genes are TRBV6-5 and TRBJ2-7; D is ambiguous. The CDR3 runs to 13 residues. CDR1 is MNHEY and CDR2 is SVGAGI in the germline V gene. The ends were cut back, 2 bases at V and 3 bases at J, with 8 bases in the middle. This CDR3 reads CASSYNRVYEQYF. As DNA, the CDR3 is TGTGCCAGCAGTTACAACAGAGTCTACGAGCAGTACTTC.

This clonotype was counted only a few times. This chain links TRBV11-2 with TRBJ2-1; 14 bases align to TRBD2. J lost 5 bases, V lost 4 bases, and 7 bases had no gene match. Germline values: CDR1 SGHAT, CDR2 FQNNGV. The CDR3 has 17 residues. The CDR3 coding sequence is TGTGCCAGCAGCTCACGTCGGACTAGCGGGGGGAACAATGAGCAGTTCTTC. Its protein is CASSSRRTSGGNNEQFF.

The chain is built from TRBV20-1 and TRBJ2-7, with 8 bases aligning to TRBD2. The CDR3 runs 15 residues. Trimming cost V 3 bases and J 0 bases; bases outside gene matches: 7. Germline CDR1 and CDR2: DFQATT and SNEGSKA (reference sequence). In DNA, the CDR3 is TGCAGTGCTAGGGAGGGCACTAGCGGCTCCTACGAGCAGTACTTC. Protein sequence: CSAREGTSGSYEQYF.

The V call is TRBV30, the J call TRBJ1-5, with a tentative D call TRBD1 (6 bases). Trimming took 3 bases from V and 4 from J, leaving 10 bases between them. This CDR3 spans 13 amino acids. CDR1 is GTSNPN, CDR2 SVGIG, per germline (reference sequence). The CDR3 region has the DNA TGTGCCTGGAGCGTAGGGGGAAATCAGCCCCAGCATTTT. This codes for CAWSVGGNQPQHF. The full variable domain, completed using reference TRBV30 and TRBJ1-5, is SQTIHQWPATLVQPVGSPLSLECTVEGTSNPNLYWYRQAAGRGLQLLFYSVGIGQISSEVPQNLSASRPQDRQFILSSKKLLLSDSGFYLCAWSVGGNQPQHFGDGTRLSIL.

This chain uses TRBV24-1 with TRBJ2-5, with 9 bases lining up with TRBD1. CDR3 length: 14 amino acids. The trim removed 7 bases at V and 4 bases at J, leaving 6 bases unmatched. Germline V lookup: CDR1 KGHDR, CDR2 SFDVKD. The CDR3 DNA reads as TGTGCCACCAGGGGACAGGGAAAGGGAGAGACCCAGTACTTC. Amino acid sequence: CATRGQGKGETQYF.

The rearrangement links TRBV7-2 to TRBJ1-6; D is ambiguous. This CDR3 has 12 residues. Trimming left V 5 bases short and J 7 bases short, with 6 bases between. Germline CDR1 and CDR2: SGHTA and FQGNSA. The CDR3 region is CASSPLNSPLHF. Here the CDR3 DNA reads TGTGCCAGCAGCCCCCTGAATTCACCCCTCCACTTT.

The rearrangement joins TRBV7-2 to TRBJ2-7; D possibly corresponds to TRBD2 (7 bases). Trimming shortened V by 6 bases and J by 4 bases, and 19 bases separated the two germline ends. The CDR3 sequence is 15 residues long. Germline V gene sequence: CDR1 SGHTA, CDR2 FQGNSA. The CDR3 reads CASSGVWGGRYEQYF. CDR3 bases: TGTGCCAGCAGTGGGGTGTGGGGGGGCCGGTACGAGCAGTACTTC.

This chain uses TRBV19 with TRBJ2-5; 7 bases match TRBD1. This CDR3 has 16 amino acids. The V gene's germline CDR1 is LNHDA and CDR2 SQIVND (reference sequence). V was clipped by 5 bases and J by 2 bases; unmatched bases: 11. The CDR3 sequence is CASSPNRGTGQETQYF. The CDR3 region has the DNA TGTGCCAGTAGTCCGAACAGGGGAACGGGGCAAGAGACCCAGTACTTC.

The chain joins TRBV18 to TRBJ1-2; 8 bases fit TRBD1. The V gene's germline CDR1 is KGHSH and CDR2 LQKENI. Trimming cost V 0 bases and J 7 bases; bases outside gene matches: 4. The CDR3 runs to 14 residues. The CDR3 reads CASSPPETGGGYTF. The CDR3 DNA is TGTGCCAGCTCACCACCGGAAACAGGGGGTGGCTACACCTTC.

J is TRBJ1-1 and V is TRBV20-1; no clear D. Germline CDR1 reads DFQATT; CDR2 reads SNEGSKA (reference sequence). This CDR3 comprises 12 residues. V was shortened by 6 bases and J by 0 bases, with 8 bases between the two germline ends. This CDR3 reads CSALQLNTEAFF. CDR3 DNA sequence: TGCAGTGCCCTACAGCTGAACACTGAAGCTTTCTTT.

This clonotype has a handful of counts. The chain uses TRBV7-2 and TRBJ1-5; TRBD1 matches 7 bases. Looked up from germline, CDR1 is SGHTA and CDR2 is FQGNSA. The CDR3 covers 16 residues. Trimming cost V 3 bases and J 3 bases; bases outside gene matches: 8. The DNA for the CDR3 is TGTGCCAGCAGCTTCCAGACAGGGACACTCAATCAGCCCCAGCATTTT. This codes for CASSFQTGTLNQPQHF.

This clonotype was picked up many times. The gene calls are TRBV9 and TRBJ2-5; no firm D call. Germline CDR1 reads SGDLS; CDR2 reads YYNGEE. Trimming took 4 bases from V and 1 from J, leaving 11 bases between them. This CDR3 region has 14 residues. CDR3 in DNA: TGTGCCAGCAGCCCCCATGTTGCCCAAGAGACCCAGTACTTC. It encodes CASSPHVAQETQYF.

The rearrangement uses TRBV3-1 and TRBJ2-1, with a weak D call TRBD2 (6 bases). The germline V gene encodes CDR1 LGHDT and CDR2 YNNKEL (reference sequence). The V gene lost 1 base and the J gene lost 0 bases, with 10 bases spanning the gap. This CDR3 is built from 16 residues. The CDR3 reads CASSQGGTISYNEQFF. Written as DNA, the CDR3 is TGTGCCAGCAGCCAAGGCGGGACCATCTCCTACAATGAGCAGTTCTTC.